The T cell receptor beta chain described here comes from a study of a mutant IDH1 vaccine in newly diagnosed glioma. In the study overall: Most patients had received both radiotherapy and temozolomide, the prior options being radiotherapy, temozolomide, or both.

Only in-frame clones appear in the TCRdb table, and some are missing; sequencing was by immunoSEQ multiplex PCR. The table records over 55,000 clones, roughly 80% of them present only once. Of note for this clone: Its matching antigen is unknown.

Time point meaning: week 5, during vaccination. Each vaccine dose was 300 ug of mutant IDH1 20-mer peptide, with topical imiquimod. This sample comprised PBMCs, obtained from a glioma patient whose treatment included an IDH1 peptide vaccine. The receptor was isolated from a woman between 18 and 30 years old with glioma. Some clones in this sample may be carry-over from other donors' samples.

The CDR3 here is CASSSPGATYNEQFF. For the CDR3, the DNA is TGTGCCAGCAGCTCCCCCGGGGCCACCTACAATGAGCAGTTCTTC. V gene TRBV7-2 combines with J gene TRBJ2-1; possibly TRBD1 or TRBD2 for D (5 bases each). This CDR3 has 15 residues. The germline V and J ends were trimmed by 4 bases and 2 bases, with 12 bases remaining between them. Germline CDR1 reads SGHTA; CDR2 reads FQGNSA.